Included here is one TCR beta chain sequence, with context. This clone was observed a single time. The antigen it recognizes is unknown. Per-base qualities were not stored, and no clone one base away is much larger. The data derive from a study of OX40 agonist ivuxolimab in advanced cancers. In terms of the full investigation: Ivuxolimab, which targeted the costimulatory receptor OX40 (CD134), was an agonistic, fully human IgG2 monoclonal antibody. In the dose-escalation cohort, approximately 83% of patients were male, and the mean age was roughly 56 years with a range of roughly 23 to 79. Patients were allowed to have had prior anti-PD-1, anti-PD-L1 or anti-CTLA-4 therapy, and around two fifths of the dose-escalation patients had been treated with checkpoint inhibitors. Of the approximately 50 dose-escalation patients, hepatocellular carcinoma was present in about 20, melanoma in some 15, renal cell carcinoma in 9 and head and neck cancer in 9. The paper covers the monotherapy dose-escalation part of the phase I ivuxolimab trial, which included N of about 50 patients. Partial responses occurred in three dose-escalation patients, of whom one had hepatocellular carcinoma and two had cutaneous melanoma. Peripheral TCRbeta sequencing was intended to test whether TCR sequence diversity was altered and clonal T-cell expansion was caused by ivuxolimab. Intravenous ivuxolimab was administered to patients every 2 weeks at six dose levels: 0.01, 0.1, 0.3, 1.5, 3 and 10 mg/kg.

Overall results and qualifications from the work: In the 0.1-3.0 mg/kg groups, partial responders had among the lowest normalized peripheral clonal expansion, particularly in CD8+ T cells. Low levels of normalized T-cell clonal expansion were also seen in some patients who did not respond. At doses of 0.1 to 3.0 mg/kg, clonal expansion of both CD4+ and CD8+ T cells in blood was seen between baseline and week 6. Which antigens the clonally expanded peripheral T cells were specific for was not determined. After ivuxolimab, CD8+ T cells had more expanded clones than CD4+ T cells on average.

At the junction V is shortened by 6 bases and J by 0 bases, with 11 bases in between. The CDR3 sequence holds 15 residues, the cysteine and phenylalanine included. Of the read, only the CDR3 DNA is kept; its 45 bases are in frame from base 1. CDR1 and CDR2 (MDHEN, SYDVKM) derive from the germline V gene. Genomic DNA was isolated from the sorted cells so that the TCRbeta CDR3 region could be sequenced. The immunoSEQ Assay was used to sequence the TCRbeta CDR3 regions. Sourced from immuneACCESS, this table was stored by TCRdb with only in-frame sequences that have V and J called. A share of the clones is absent; for the studies checked, an unresolved V gene accounts for under half, and the remainder has no known explanation. This sample has around 100,000 clones in its table, and almost 90% of those were observed once. The top ten constitute approximately 0.16% of the sample. Patients with autoimmune disease history or receiving systemic immunosuppression were excluded from the trial. Peripheral blood for TCR sequencing was drawn from every dose cohort at baseline, at cycle 4 day 1 and at cycle 7 day 1. Samples came from an open-label, multicenter, first-in-human phase I dose-escalation trial of ivuxolimab. Adults with locally advanced or metastatic head and neck squamous cell, hepatocellular, melanoma or renal cell carcinoma were enrolled in the trial. CD4+ and CD8+ T cells were sorted separately from peripheral blood before TCR sequencing.

The rearrangement combines TRBV28 with TRBJ2-2, with TRBD2 perhaps the D gene, on 5 matching bases. This TCR was recovered from an adult with an advanced solid tumor such as melanoma, head and neck, liver or kidney cancer. This material consisted of CD4+ or CD8+ T cells sorted from blood, taken in a trial of the OX40 agonist ivuxolimab. The CDR3 here reads CASSRGSANTGELFF. In nucleotide form, the sequence is TGTGCCAGCAGCCGAGGGAGTGCGAACACCGGGGAGCTGTTTTTT.